Listed below are T cell receptor beta chains from one sample, sequenced in a study of blood T cell repertoires in COVID-19. Using immunoSEQ multiplex PCR, the repertoire was profiled, and TCRdb retains in-frame clones only, with some absent. This sample has 140,000 or so clones; around 91% occur once, and the top ten carry 3%. The sample was peripheral blood. The source is a woman aged 60-75 years with active COVID-19. The CDR3 runs from the conserved cysteine through the conserved F or W. Each record gives: V gene, clone size, D gene, J gene, CDR3 DNA, CDR3 protein. D genes are given only for firm matches. Size values are once, few and many counts, or a class for expanded clones, and some rows have none.

TRBV7-2	-	-	TRBJ2-1	TGTGCCAGCAGCTTTGACCGGAGCTCCTACAATGAGCAGTTCTTC	CASSFDRSSYNEQFF
TRBV3-1/TRBV3-2	-	-	TRBJ1-5	TGTGCCAGCAGCCCCGGAGAGGGGGTGGGCAATCAGCCCCAGCATTTT	CASSPGEGVGNQPQHF
TRBV11-2	-	TRBD2	TRBJ2-1	TGTGCCAGCAGCTTAGGGACTAGCGGGAGGGCCAGAGAGCAGTTCTTC	CASSLGTSGRAREQFF
TRBV4-3	-	-	TRBJ1-4	TGCGCCAGCAGCCAAAAGCTACAGGGTAATGAAAAACTGTTTTTT	CASSQKLQGNEKLFF
TRBV27	-	-	TRBJ1-2	TGTGCCAGCAGTTTTTGGGACAAGGGGACCTATGGCTACACCTTC	CASSFWDKGTYGYTF
TRBV28	-	-	TRBJ2-3	TGTGCCAGCAGTTTTTATTTTTTCGGATCTCCGGGGACAGATACGCAGTATTTT	CASSFYFFGSPGTDTQYF
TRBV28	-	TRBD1	TRBJ2-7	TGTGCCAGCAGTTCGGTCTGGGGACAGGGTTACGAGCAGTACTTC	CASSSVWGQGYEQYF
TRBV5-1	-	TRBD1	TRBJ2-7	TGCGCCAGCAGCTTACTTCTCTCGGGGACAGGGGGCGAGCAGTACTTC	CASSLLLSGTGGEQYF
TRBV7-2	-	-	TRBJ2-1	TGTGCCAGCAGCCCCGGGTCGGGGGGCACCCCCAATGAGCAGTTCTTC	CASSPGSGGTPNEQFF
TRBV14	-	-	TRBJ1-1	TGTGCCAGCAGCCAAGGTCGACTTTCGTGGTGGGACACTGAAGCTTTCTTT	CASSQGRLSWWDTEAFF
TRBV19	-	-	TRBJ1-1	TGTGCCAGTAGTACTGGAATCGGGGGGGTGAACACTGAAGCTTTCTTT	CASSTGIGGVNTEAFF
TRBV19	-	TRBD2	TRBJ2-3	TGTGCCAGTAGACCGGGACTAGCGGGAGGAGGAGGAGATACGCAGTATTTT	CASRPGLAGGGGDTQYF
TRBV18	-	-	TRBJ2-4	TGTGCCAGCTCACCAGGGGCGGTGAGGGCCAAAAACATTCAGTACTTC	CASSPGAVRAKNIQYF
TRBV7-3	-	TRBD1	TRBJ1-1	TGTGCCAGCAGCTCCGGGACAGGGTATAACACTGAAGCTTTCTTT	CASSSGTGYNTEAFF
TRBV7-8	-	-	TRBJ2-3	TGTGCCAGCAGCTTAAGCGGGTTAATGGATACGCAGTATTTT	CASSLSGLMDTQYF
TRBV9	-	-	TRBJ2-5	TGTGCCAGCAGCGTAGGGATGGGGCGGGAGACCCAGTACTTC	CASSVGMGRETQYF
TRBV4-2	-	-	TRBJ2-2	TGTGCCAGCAGCCAAGGATCGGGAAGATTGGGGGAGCTGTTTTTT	CASSQGSGRLGELFF
TRBV6-5	once	TRBD1	TRBJ1-3	TGTGCCAGCAGCCAGGACAGGGGGCAGAACACCATATATTTT	CASSQDRGQNTIYF
TRBV4-2	-	TRBD1	TRBJ1-6	TGTGCCAGCAGCCAAGGGCGGGACAGGCCGAGCTCCTATAATTCACCCCTCCACTTT	CASSQGRDRPSSYNSPLHF
TRBV6-4	-	-	TRBJ1-6	TGTGCCAGCACAGCGGGGGCTAATTCACCCCTCCACTTT	CASTAGANSPLHF
TRBV29-1	-	-	TRBJ2-5	TGCAGCGTTGAAGAGGAGGTTCTCAGAGAGACCCAGTACTTC	CSVEEEVLRETQYF
TRBV19	-	TRBD1	TRBJ1-5	TGTGCCACCTCGCTGACAGGGGGCCATAGCAATCAGCCCCAGCATTTT	CATSLTGGHSNQPQHF
TRBV7-2	-	-	TRBJ2-1	TGTGCCAGCAGCAGTTACGGGACTCTTGAGCAGTTCTTC	CASSSYGTLEQFF
TRBV18	-	TRBD2	TRBJ2-2	TGTGCCAGCTCACGGGGCGGGAGAAAGGCCACCGGGGAGCTGTTTTTT	CASSRGGRKATGELFF
TRBV7-9	once	-	TRBJ2-3	TGTGCCAGCAGCTTGCTTCGTGGCAGCACAGATACGCAGTATTTT	CASSLLRGSTDTQYF
TRBV7-2	-	-	TRBJ2-7	TGTGCCAGCAGCCTAAATGGTCAGGTATTCCACGAGCAGTACTTC	CASSLNGQVFHEQYF
TRBV29-1	-	-	TRBJ2-3	TGCAGCGTTGAGCGTTCGGGGGGCTCAATCTCAGATACGCAGTATTTT	CSVERSGGSISDTQYF
TRBV30	-	TRBD1	TRBJ1-2	TGTGCCTGGAGTGTTCCCGACAGGGTAACAGGTGGCTACACCTTC	CAWSVPDRVTGGYTF
TRBV10-1	-	-	TRBJ2-7	TGCGCCAGCATTAACATCCTTCTGGAGCAGTACTTC	CASINILLEQYF
TRBV7-2	-	-	TRBJ2-7	TGTGCCAGCAGCCTACGAAGACAGTACGAGCAGTACTTC	CASSLRRQYEQYF
TRBV7-3	-	TRBD2	TRBJ2-3	TGTGCCAGCAGCCCAGCGAGGCTAGCGGGAGTTCCAGATACGCAGTATTTT	CASSPARLAGVPDTQYF
TRBV7-8	-	TRBD2	TRBJ2-7	TGTGCCAGCAGCCTTCCCGACCGGACAGGGGGCCTGGGACTAGCGGGAGCAGGCTCCTACGAGCAGTACTTC	CASSLPDRTGGLGLAGAGSYEQYF
TRBV5-6	-	TRBD2	TRBJ2-3	TGTGCCAGCAGCTTGGGACTAGCGAAGTTCACAGATACGCAGTATTTT	CASSLGLAKFTDTQYF
TRBV6-5	once	-	TRBJ1-3	TGTGCCAGCCGAGACTACGCCTCTGGAAACACCATATATTTT	CASRDYASGNTIYF
TRBV3-1/TRBV3-2	-	TRBD1	TRBJ2-1	TGTGCCAGCAGCCTGGCGACAGGGGGAGGCCACAGGGCCACCTACAATGAGCAGTTCTTC	CASSLATGGGHRATYNEQFF
TRBV12-3/TRBV12-4	-	-	TRBJ1-2	TGTGCCAGCAGTCCGGGGGGCTATGGCTACACCTTC	CASSPGGYGYTF
TRBV5-1	-	TRBD1	TRBJ2-7	TGCGCCAGCAGCCTTGGACAGGGAGTCTACGAGCAGTACTTC	CASSLGQGVYEQYF
TRBV9	-	TRBD2	TRBJ2-7	TGTGCCAGCAGCGGGGGGACTAGCGGGATTCAGCAGTACTTC	CASSGGTSGIQQYF
TRBV27	-	TRBD2	TRBJ2-1	TGTGCCAGCATCCCACGGTGGGTGAGCGGGAGGTATGAGCAGTTCTTC	CASIPRWVSGRYEQFF
TRBV6-6	-	-	TRBJ2-7	TGTGCCAGCACTCGAGCGTACTCCTACGAGCAGTACTTC	CASTRAYSYEQYF
TRBV7-2	-	TRBD1	TRBJ1-2	TGTGCCAGCAGCCTTTTAATCTGGACAGGGGACGGCTACACCTTC	CASSLLIWTGDGYTF
TRBV29-1	once	-	TRBJ1-5	TGCAGCGTTGCCTTAGCCCTCAATCAGCCCCAGCATTTT	CSVALALNQPQHF
TRBV10-2	-	-	TRBJ2-5	TGCGCCAGCAGTGACCAGGGGCTGTACCAAGAGACCCAGTACTTC	CASSDQGLYQETQYF
TRBV6-2/TRBV6-3	once	-	TRBJ1-2	TGTGCCAGCAGTTACTTGGGGGGGCTCGACTATGGCTACACCTTC	CASSYLGGLDYGYTF
TRBV27	-	TRBD2	TRBJ2-5	TGTGCCAGCAGTTTGGGGACTAGCGGTTCCCAAGAGACCCAGTACTTC	CASSLGTSGSQETQYF
TRBV28	-	TRBD1	TRBJ1-2	TGTGCCAGCAGTCTGCCGTGGGGACAGGGCTATGGCTACACCTTC	CASSLPWGQGYGYTF
TRBV6-2/TRBV6-3	-	TRBD2	TRBJ2-1	TGTGCCAGCAGTTACGGCGGGAGGGGGACCTACAATGAGCAGTTCTTC	CASSYGGRGTYNEQFF
TRBV18	once	TRBD2	TRBJ2-3	TGTGCCAGCTCACCAAGGACTAGCGGACTCACAGATACGCAGTATTTT	CASSPRTSGLTDTQYF
TRBV15	-	TRBD1	TRBJ1-6	TGTGCCACCAGCCCTGGACAGGGGAGTTCACCCCTCCACTTT	CATSPGQGSSPLHF
TRBV7-9	-	TRBD1	TRBJ2-3	TGTGCCAGCAGCACAAGACAGGGGGCAGGAGATACGCAGTATTTT	CASSTRQGAGDTQYF
TRBV2	few	-	TRBJ1-5	TGTGCCAGCAGTCCCCGACAGGTTAGAAATCAGCCCCAGCATTTT	CASSPRQVRNQPQHF
TRBV5-4	-	TRBD2	TRBJ2-1	TGTGCCAGCAGCGCGGGACTAGCGGGAGGCCAGAGCTCCTACAATGAGCAGTTCTTC	CASSAGLAGGQSSYNEQFF
TRBV5-1	-	TRBD1	TRBJ1-1	TGCGCCAGCAGCTTGGCCCCCCAGGGGGCCGCTGAAGCTTTCTTT	CASSLAPQGAAEAFF
TRBV10-3	-	-	TRBJ1-1	TGTGCCATCAGTGGTGGAGGGAGGGACACTGAAGCTTTCTTT	CAISGGGRDTEAFF
TRBV11-2	-	-	TRBJ2-5	TGTGCCAGCAGTTTACTGGGGCCCGAGACCCAGTACTTC	CASSLLGPETQYF
TRBV5-1	once	-	TRBJ2-3	TGCGCCAGCAGCTTGGGCACACCAACAGATACGCAGTATTTT	CASSLGTPTDTQYF
TRBV27	-	-	TRBJ2-1	TGTGCCAGCAGTCACGGACACGCCAATGAGCAGTTCTTC	CASSHGHANEQFF